The 22 T cell receptor beta chains below were found in one sample sequenced in a study of response to subunit inactivated influenza vaccine. TCRdb re-called the RT-PCR reads with MiXCR, one entry per CDR3 protein. The sample carries hundreds of thousands of distinct CDR3 sequences, around 13% recorded once. Sequences were derived from PBMCs from blood, sampled around 14 days before vaccination. The source is a man aged 50-59 years who received an inactivated influenza vaccine.

The rearrangement joins TRBV6-5 to TRBJ1-4; D possibly corresponds to TRBD1 (5 bases). This CDR3 has 11 residues. The germline V and J ends were trimmed by 7 bases and 10 bases, with 10 bases remaining between them. CDR1 is MNHEY and CDR2 is SVGAGI in the germline V gene. CDR3: CASTDGGKLFF. CDR3 bases: TGTGCCAGCACCGACGGGGGAAAACTGTTTTTT.

The chain has TRBV9 and TRBJ2-2; D is possibly TRBD1 (6 bases). Germline V gene sequence: CDR1 SGDLS, CDR2 YYNGEE. The CDR3 consists of 17 residues. V was trimmed by 0 bases and J by 4 bases, leaving 16 bases between them. The CDR3 protein is CASSVGSGIGGTGELFF. CDR3 DNA: TGTGCCAGCAGCGTAGGGTCCGGCATAGGGGGCACCGGGGAGCTGTTTTTT.

This rearrangement joins TRBV11-2 to TRBJ2-4; 7 bases match TRBD2. CDR3 size: 19 residues. In germline, CDR1 is SGHAT, CDR2 FQNNGV. The trim removed 5 bases at V and 0 bases at J, leaving 16 bases unmatched. CDR3 sequence reads: CASSPEAGGRALAKNIQYF. CDR3 bases: TGTGCCAGCAGCCCAGAAGCTGGCGGGAGAGCCCTAGCCAAAAACATTCAGTACTTC. Drawing the rest from reference TRBV11-2 and TRBJ2-4, the complete variable domain is EAGVAQSPRYKIIEKRQSVAFWCNPISGHATLYWYQQILGQGPKLLIQFQNNGVVDDSQLPKDRFSAERLKGVDSTLKIQPAKLEDSAVYLCASSPEAGGRALAKNIQYFGAGTRLSVL.

The table lists this clonotype with a few counts. The V gene is TRBV29-1, the J gene TRBJ1-1; D is ambiguous. The CDR3 is made up of 14 amino acids. Germline V gene data show CDR1 as SQVTM and CDR2 as ANQGSEA. The V end lost 4 bases, the J end lost 6 bases, and 18 bases lay between the germline ends. Written as DNA, the CDR3 is TGCAGCGTTGCGGGGAGGGCCGAGGTATCTGAAGCTTTCTTT. It is translated as CSVAGRAEVSEAFF.

This chain joins TRBV20-1 and TRBJ1-4, with D unclear. The V gene lost 3 bases and the J gene lost 1 base, with 9 bases spanning the gap. The length of the CDR3 is 14 residues. Germline CDR1 reads DFQATT; CDR2 reads SNEGSKA (reference sequence). The DNA of the CDR3 is TGCAGTGCTAGTAGAAGCCTAACTAATGAAAAACTGTTTTTT. Translation gives CSASRSLTNEKLFF.

This clonotype has a handful of counts. For the CDR3, the DNA is TGCAGTGCTAGAGTCCCGGGACAGGGGGATGAACGGTCACCCCTCCACTTT. Protein: CSARVPGQGDERSPLHF. The chain links TRBV20-1 to TRBJ1-6; 11 nucleotides line up with TRBD1. After removal of 1 base from V and 10 bases from J, the junction contained 12 bases not matched to a gene. This CDR3 is built from 17 residues. CDR1 DFQATT and CDR2 SNEGSKA come from the germline V gene (reference sequence).

The count of this clonotype is one. As the CDR3 is not closed by the conserved phenylalanine or tryptophan, this likely results from a read error. The limits of the CDR3 on the DNA are not certain, so only TCRdb's listed CDR3 is given. The chain is built from TRBV24-1 and TRBJ2-7; the DNA was not used to check the table's D call, TRBD1. Germline loops: CDR1 KGHDR, CDR2 SFDVKD. The CDR3 spans 11 residues, counting both ends. The CDR3 here is CATSDWTGWDL.

The V call is TRBV7-6, the J call TRBJ2-5; D is ambiguous. Between the trimmed V and J ends, which lost 1 base and 1 base, there was a span of 13 bases. Germline lookup yields CDR1 SGHVS and CDR2 FNYEAQ. The CDR3 totals 16 residues. CDR3 sequence: CASSLVPIAFQETQYF. The CDR3 coding sequence is TGTGCCAGCAGCTTAGTTCCGATAGCCTTCCAAGAGACCCAGTACTTC.

This rearrangement joins TRBV14 to TRBJ2-7; 7 bases fit TRBD2. V trimming: 4 bases; J trimming: 4 bases; junction bases outside the gene matches: 10. This CDR3 has 15 amino acids. Germline V CDR1 and CDR2: SGHDN, FVKESK. As DNA, the CDR3 is TGTGCCAGCAGCCCCACGATCGGGAGGACGTACGAGCAGTACTTC. Protein product: CASSPTIGRTYEQYF.

The chain links TRBV29-1 to TRBJ2-3, with 7 bases that match TRBD2. CDR1 is SQVTM and CDR2 is ANQGSEA in the germline V gene. With 6 bases clipped from V and 5 bases from J, the junction kept 8 bases outside the gene matches. This CDR3 spans 13 amino acids. CDR3 amino acids: CSVRRDYGDTQYF. The CDR3 region has the DNA TGCAGCGTCCGCCGGGACTACGGAGATACGCAGTATTTT.

The table lists this clonotype with a few counts. The chain uses TRBV7-2 and TRBJ2-7, with no clear D. Trimming stripped 5 bases from V and 4 bases from J, with 12 bases between. This CDR3 spans 13 amino acids. The germline V gene encodes CDR1 SGHTA and CDR2 FQGNSA. CDR3 coding DNA: TGTGCCAGCAGCCCACCCCCCAGTTACGAGCAGTACTTC. Translated, it gives CASSPPPSYEQYF.

In this sample, this clonotype turned up a few times. The chain is built from TRBV6-1 and TRBJ1-1; D may be TRBD1 (5 bases). Germline-derived CDR1 and CDR2 are MNHNS and SASEGT. This CDR3 has 13 amino acids. The V and J ends lost 7 bases and 0 bases respectively, with 9 bases between them. CDR3 coding DNA: TGTGCCAGCACACAGGTTGTGAACACTGAAGCTTTCTTT. This sequence encodes CASTQVVNTEAFF.

A few counts support this clonotype. The chain uses TRBV20-1 and TRBJ2-1; the match to TRBD1 covers 11 bases. The CDR3 length is 14 residues. The junction had 3 bases not matched to a gene; V was cut back by 6 bases and J by 2 bases. Germline V CDR1 and CDR2: DFQATT, SNEGSKA (reference sequence). The CDR3 nucleotides are TGCAGTGCCCCGGGACAGGGGGCCTACAATGAGCAGTTCTTC. It is translated as CSAPGQGAYNEQFF.

The CDR3 region has the DNA TGTGCCAGCAGCCGTTCGTCGGACAGGGTATGGGAGACCCAGTACTTC. This encodes CASSRSSDRVWETQYF. The chain couples TRBV11-2 to TRBJ2-5, with 8 bases lining up with TRBD1. V dropped 5 bases and J dropped 5; count of bases not matched to a gene: 13. CDR3 size: 16 residues. Germline CDR1 and CDR2: SGHAT and FQNNGV.

This clonotype has a count of ten or more. The rearrangement joins TRBV3-1 to TRBJ1-3, with D possibly matching TRBD1 (5 bases). The germline V and J ends were trimmed by 3 bases and 2 bases, with 8 bases remaining between them. Germline lookup yields CDR1 LGHDT and CDR2 YNNKEL (reference sequence). There are 14 residues in the CDR3. The CDR3 nucleotides are TGTGCCAGCAGCCAGGGGGGGACTGGAAACACCATATATTTT. Its translation: CASSQGGTGNTIYF.

This chain connects TRBV7-2 to TRBJ2-1; 10 bases align to TRBD1. The V segment lost 0 bases and the J segment 6 bases; nucleotides outside the gene matches: 5. Per germline, CDR1 SGHTA and CDR2 FQGNSA. The CDR3 loop spans 16 amino acids. This CDR3 is CASSLARTGGGNEQFF. In DNA, the CDR3 is TGTGCCAGCAGCTTAGCAAGGACAGGGGGGGGCAATGAGCAGTTCTTC.

The J gene is TRBJ1-1, the V gene TRBV29-1; D is ambiguous. Germline V gene sequence: CDR1 SQVTM, CDR2 ANQGSEA. Trimming left V 2 bases short and J 10 bases short, with 17 bases between. The CDR3 is 13 amino acids. CDR3 sequence: CSVEIYGPMGAFF. The CDR3 bases are TGCAGCGTTGAAATTTATGGTCCGATGGGAGCTTTCTTT.

The chain recombines TRBV13 with TRBJ2-5; no clear D gene. With 10 bases removed from V and 5 bases from J, the gap between germline ends came to 14 bases. Germline V CDR1 and CDR2: PRHDT, FYEKMQ (reference sequence). This CDR3 has 12 residues. The CDR3 bases are TGTGCCACCAAAAGGGTTGGGGAGACCCAGTACTTC. Its translation: CATKRVGETQYF.

The chain recombines TRBV7-9 with TRBJ2-3, with D perhaps being TRBD1 or TRBD2 (5 bases each). Per the germline V gene, CDR1 is SEHNR and CDR2 is FQNEAQ (reference sequence). The CDR3 consists of 12 residues. V lost 5 bases to trimming and J lost 14 bases, with 17 bases between them. In DNA form, the CDR3 reads TGTGCCAGCAGCGCCGCCCGTGGGGACCCGTATTTT. Translation gives CASSAARGDPYF.

This clonotype was observed a handful of times. This chain joins TRBV6-1 and TRBJ2-1, with D unclear. CDR1 is MNHNS and CDR2 is SASEGT in the germline V gene. V was clipped by 6 bases and J by 6 bases, with 9 bases between them. The CDR3 spans 12 residues. The CDR3 here is CASRRVSNEQFF. DNA of the CDR3: TGTGCCAGCAGGAGAGTCTCCAATGAGCAGTTCTTC.

V usage is TRBV7-6 and J usage is TRBJ2-7; TRBD2 might be the D (5 bases). CDR3 length: 14 amino acids. The germline V and J ends were trimmed by 1 base and 2 bases, with 9 bases remaining between them. Germline CDR1 SGHVS, CDR2 FNYEAQ. CDR3 protein: CASSLEATTYEQYF. The CDR3 DNA sequence: TGTGCCAGCAGCTTAGAAGCGACTACCTACGAGCAGTACTTC. The full variable domain, rest sourced from reference TRBV7-6 and TRBJ2-7, is GAGVSQSPRYKVTKRGQDVALRCDPISGHVSLYWYRQALGQGPEFLTYFNYEAQQDKSGLPNDRFSAERPEGSISTLTIQRTEQRDSAMYRCASSLEATTYEQYFGPGTRLTVT.

This clonotype was counted ten times or more. The chain joins TRBV6-5 to TRBJ2-7, with D tentatively TRBD1 (5 bases). The CDR3 is made up of 14 amino acids. From germline, CDR1 is MNHEY and CDR2 SVGAGI. Trimming took 0 bases from V and 3 from J, leaving 9 bases between them. This CDR3 is CASSYSDSDYEQYF. The CDR3 DNA is TGTGCCAGCAGTTACTCAGACAGCGACTACGAGCAGTACTTC.